A few counts support the clone carrying this TCR beta chain. The sample comes from a study of blood T cells in healthy people across ages. Alongside a J-beta primer mix, a sample-barcoded 5' primer served in a second PCR lasting about 7 to 11 cycles. Each CDR3 protein gets one entry after TCRdb re-called the 5' RACE reads with MiXCR. The sample contains about 640,000 distinct CDR3 sequences, 45% to 65% of which appear only once. The sample was blood. The receptor was derived from a man aged 60-69 years in good health.

The CDR3 DNA follows: TGTGCCAGCTCACCTGGGACAGGGGAGGCGTACGAGCAGTACTTC. Amino acids: CASSPGTGEAYEQYF. The chain is built from TRBV18 and TRBJ2-7, with 10 positions matching TRBD1. CDR1 is KGHSH, CDR2 LQKENI, per germline. The CDR3 sequence is 15 residues long. V dropped 3 bases and J dropped 4; count of bases not matched to a gene: 6.